These T cell receptor beta chains were read from a single sample in a study of OX40 agonist ivuxolimab in advanced cancers. Sequencing was performed with immunoSEQ multiplex PCR; in TCRdb, only in-frame clones are kept and a portion is missing. The table records tens of thousands of clones, more than 65% of them present only once. The source material was CD4+ or CD8+ T cells sorted from blood, sampled in a trial of the OX40 agonist ivuxolimab. These receptors were obtained from an adult with an advanced solid tumor such as melanoma, head and neck, liver or kidney cancer. CDR3s include the opening cysteine and the closing phenylalanine or tryptophan. D genes are given only for firm matches. The size field is filled for only some rows; it gives once, few, many or a size class.

>14|NA|TRBJ2-2|TRBV14|once
TGTGCCAGCGGGCGGGACCTGTTCACCGGGGAGCTGTTTTTT
CASGRDLFTGELFF
>14|TRBD1|TRBJ2-3|TRBV7-9|NA
TGTGCCAGCAATCGGGACAGGGGAACAGATACGCAGTATTTT
CASNRDRGTDTQYF
>16|NA|TRBJ2-3|TRBV5-1|NA
TGCGCCAGCAGCTTGGGGAACGCAGGGGGCACAGATACGCAGTATTTT
CASSLGNAGGTDTQYF
>14|NA|TRBJ2-3|TRBV7-6|NA
TGTGCCAGCAGCTTTGGCCCAGGGGCTGATACGCAGTATTTT
CASSFGPGADTQYF
>15|NA|TRBJ2-5|TRBV9|NA
TGTGCCAGCAGCGTCGTGGGGCAGCCTCGAGAGACCCAGTACTTC
CASSVVGQPRETQYF
>13|NA|TRBJ2-2|TRBV2|NA
TGTGCCAGCAGTCCCCGGATCACCGGGGAGCTGTTTTTT
CASSPRITGELFF
>16|NA|TRBJ1-4|TRBV4-2|NA
TGTGCCAGCAGCCCGAAGACCCGCGCAACTAATGAAAAACTGTTTTTT
CASSPKTRATNEKLFF
>17|NA|TRBJ1-5|TRBV4-1|NA
TGCGCCAGCAGCCAAGGGTTCAAGCAGGGGCGTGAGCAGCCCCAGCATTTT
CASSQGFKQGREQPQHF
>15|TRBD1|TRBJ2-3|TRBV5-6|few
TGTGCCAGCAGCTTAAGGACAGGGGGTACAGATACGCAGTATTTT
CASSLRTGGTDTQYF
>13|NA|TRBJ1-1|TRBV19|NA
TGTGCCAGTAGTGGGCAACGGAACACTGAAGCTTTCTTT
CASSGQRNTEAFF
>12|NA|TRBJ1-1|TRBV10-3|NA
TGTGCCATACGAAACAGGAACACTGAAGCTTTCTTT
CAIRNRNTEAFF
>13|NA|TRBJ1-2|TRBV28|NA
TGTGCCAGCAGTTTGTCAAGGGGGGTTTTCTACACCTTC
CASSLSRGVFYTF
>14|NA|TRBJ2-7|TRBV28|NA
TGTGCCAGCAGTTTCTACGCAGGGGCCTACGAGCAGTACTTC
CASSFYAGAYEQYF
>15|NA|TRBJ2-3|TRBV7-9|NA
TGTGCCAGCAGCTTAGCCCGGACACACACAGATACGCAGTATTTT
CASSLARTHTDTQYF
>14|NA|TRBJ1-6|TRBV6-5|NA
TGTGCCAGCAGACAAGACAGTTTGAATTCACCCCTCCACTTT
CASRQDSLNSPLHF
>15|NA|TRBJ2-3|TRBV11-2|few
TGTGCCAGCAGCGTGCGTGGCAGTTCGACAGATACGCAGTATTTT
CASSVRGSSTDTQYF
>18|TRBD1|TRBJ2-3|TRBV2|NA
TGTGCCAGCGATGGGACAGGGTTAAAGTTAGGGAACACAGATACGCAGTATTTT
CASDGTGLKLGNTDTQYF
>14|NA|TRBJ2-5|TRBV5-1|NA
TGCGCCAGCAGCACCGGGGCCCTACAAGAGACCCAGTACTTC
CASSTGALQETQYF
>13|NA|TRBJ1-5|TRBV19|NA
TGTGCCAGTAGTTTTCAGTTAAATCAGCCCCAGCATTTT
CASSFQLNQPQHF
>15|NA|TRBJ1-4|TRBV9|NA
TGTGCCAGCAGCGCCGACAGTGCAACTAATGAAAAACTGTTTTTT
CASSADSATNEKLFF
>16|TRBD2|TRBJ2-3|TRBV19|once
TGTGCCAGTAGTATTCCTGGCGGGAGTAGCACAGATACGCAGTATTTT
CASSIPGGSSTDTQYF
>15|NA|TRBJ1-3|TRBV6-1|medium-sized
TGTGCCAGCAGCGCTATGGACACGCCAAGAAACACCATATATTTT
CASSAMDTPRNTIYF
>14|NA|TRBJ2-7|TRBV19|NA
TGTGCCAGTAACCCCCGCTGGGGGTCCTACGAGCAGTACTTC
CASNPRWGSYEQYF
>13|NA|TRBJ2-3|TRBV9|NA
TGTGCCAGCAGCGCCGTCGTGGCGGATACGCAGTATTTT
CASSAVVADTQYF
>14|TRBD1|TRBJ2-7|TRBV2|NA
TGTGCCAGCAAACCGGGACAGCTACCCTACGAGCAGTACTTC
CASKPGQLPYEQYF
>13|NA|TRBJ2-7|TRBV9|NA
TGTGCCAGCAGCGTATGGGGCGAAGGAGAGCAGTACTTC
CASSVWGEGEQYF
>15|TRBD1|TRBJ1-5|TRBV6-5|NA
TGTGCCAGCAGTCCGACGAGTACCGGACAGGGCGCCCAGCATTTT
CASSPTSTGQGAQHF
>12|TRBD1|TRBJ2-1|TRBV6-5|NA
TGTGCCAGCGGCCCCCCACAGGGGGTGAAGTTCTTC
CASGPPQGVKFF
>16|NA|TRBJ1-2|TRBV6-5|NA
TGTGCCAGCAGTTTGAGATGGACGGGGACGGACTATGGCTACACCTTC
CASSLRWTGTDYGYTF
>16|NA|TRBJ2-1|TRBV27|once
TGTGCCAGCAATCCTAGGGGGAGGCCCTCCTACAATGAGCAGTTCTTC
CASNPRGRPSYNEQFF
>16|TRBD1|TRBJ2-1|TRBV5-1|NA
TGCGCCAGCAGCTCAGTCCCGGGACAGGGTGGGAACGAGCAGTTCTTC
CASSSVPGQGGNEQFF
>14|NA|TRBJ1-6|TRBV6-5|NA
TGTGCCAGCAGTTACGGAGATTATAATTCACCCCTCCACTTT
CASSYGDYNSPLHF
>13|TRBD1|TRBJ2-7|TRBV6-1|NA
TGTGCCAGCAGGACAGGGTTCCCCCACGAGCAGTACTTC
CASRTGFPHEQYF
>15|NA|TRBJ2-6|TRBV7-9|NA
TGTGCCAGCAGCCGACGGGCCTCTGGGGCCAACGTCCTGACTTTC
CASSRRASGANVLTF
>16|NA|TRBJ2-1|TRBV9|NA
TGTGCCAGCAGCGTAGCACCCGCGGTGGGCTACAATGAGCAGTTCTTC
CASSVAPAVGYNEQFF
>15|NA|TRBJ1-1|TRBV5-1|NA
TGCGCCAGCAGCCGCACCTCGGGGGTGAACACTGAAGCTTTCTTT
CASSRTSGVNTEAFF
>17|TRBD1|TRBJ2-7|TRBV5-4|NA
TGTGCCAGCAGCCCCGATCCCTGGGACAGGGCGGCACACGAGCAGTACTTC
CASSPDPWDRAAHEQYF
>17|TRBD1|TRBJ1-5|TRBV5-6|NA
TGTGCCAGCAGCAAAGGGACAGGACAGCCGAGGGAACAGCCCCAGCATTTT
CASSKGTGQPREQPQHF
>15|NA|TRBJ2-6|TRBV5-1|NA
TGCGCCAGCAGCCGAGAGGGTTCTGGGGCCAACGTCCTGACTTTC
CASSREGSGANVLTF
>14|NA|TRBJ2-7|TRBV27|NA
TGTGCCAGCAGTTTGGACAGGACTACCTACGAGCAGTACTTC
CASSLDRTTYEQYF